One and the same sample provided the 10 T cell receptor beta chains below, sequenced in a study of cytomegalovirus exposure and HLA in healthy donors. The PCR contained 60 Vbeta and 13 Jbeta primers. TCRdb's copy holds only in-frame clones and misses some; the assay was immunoSEQ multiplex PCR. Here the sample spans approximately 130,000 clones, roughly 72% being singletons. Sequencing input: PBMCs. All receptors come from a woman aged 45-60 years in good health and CMV-seronegative.

This clone has only one observation. The sample contains more than one DNA sequence encoding this CDR3. The gene calls are TRBV5-1 and TRBJ1-1; the D gene is possibly TRBD1 (6 bases). Per germline, CDR1 SGHRS and CDR2 YFSETQ. This CDR3 has 14 residues. Trimming stripped 4 bases from V and 0 bases from J, with 10 bases between. The CDR3 DNA follows: TGCGCCAGCAGCCCGGGGACATTGAACACTGAAGCTTTCTTT. Protein: CASSPGTLNTEAFF.

This clone showed up just a few times. The chain employs TRBV28 and TRBJ2-1; D may be TRBD2 (6 bases). CDR1 is MDHEN and CDR2 is SYDVKM in the germline V gene. CDR3 length: 13 amino acids. Between the trimmed V and J ends, which lost 7 bases and 3 bases, there was a span of 10 bases. CDR3 DNA: TGTGCCAGCACGTCGACTAGCTACAATGAGCAGTTCTTC. Protein: CASTSTSYNEQFF.

This clone was recorded once. The chain is built from TRBV19 and TRBJ1-5; 7 bases are shared with TRBD1. The ends lost 8 bases at V and 3 bases at J; junction bases unmatched: 4. The germline V gene encodes CDR1 LNHDA and CDR2 SQIVND (reference sequence). The CDR3 consists of 13 residues. CDR3 DNA: TGTGCCAGTCAGGACAGGTTCAATCAGCCCCAGCATTTT. Protein sequence: CASQDRFNQPQHF.

DNA for the CDR3: TGTGCCAGCAGCTCGGGACTAGCAACAGATACGCAGTATTTT. Its translation is CASSSGLATDTQYF. The V call is TRBV7-2, the J call TRBJ2-3; 9 bases fit TRBD2. J gave up 3 bases and V 4 bases, and 2 bases lay outside the gene matches. The CDR3 runs 14 residues. Germline CDR1 reads SGHTA; CDR2 reads FQGNSA.

The J gene is TRBJ1-2, the V gene TRBV7-3, with D possibly matching TRBD1 (5 bases). Germline V gene sequence: CDR1 SGHTA, CDR2 FQGTGA. This CDR3 is built from 13 residues. V lost 3 bases to trimming and J lost 6 bases, with 11 bases between them. CDR3 in DNA: TGTGCCAGCAGCTTTACGGGCAGGGATGGCTACACCTTC. This translates into CASSFTGRDGYTF.

The chain couples TRBV30 to TRBJ1-3; no clear D. The CDR3 contains 14 residues. Germline V gene data show CDR1 as GTSNPN and CDR2 as SVGIG (reference sequence). Trimming took off 2 bases at V and 0 bases at J, with 8 bases between the two ends. The CDR3 sequence: CAWSSWHSGNTIYF. The CDR3 nucleotides are TGTGCCTGGAGTTCTTGGCACTCTGGAAACACCATATATTTT.

This clone occurred a few times. This chain links TRBV7-9 with TRBJ1-2, with D possibly being TRBD1 (6 bases). Germline CDR1 is SEHNR and CDR2 is FQNEAQ (reference sequence). V lost 5 bases and J lost 4, with 23 bases in between. The CDR3 loop spans 17 amino acids. The CDR3 sequence: CASSQRLDRRLSYGYTF. As DNA, the CDR3 is TGTGCCAGCAGCCAGAGGCTGGACAGACGATTGAGCTATGGCTACACCTTC.

The chain joins TRBV19 to TRBJ1-1; 8 nucleotides agree with TRBD1. Germline V gene data show CDR1 as LNHDA and CDR2 as SQIVND (reference sequence). V was clipped by 9 bases and J by 7 bases; unmatched bases: 4. This CDR3 contains 11 residues. The CDR3 DNA follows: TGTGCCAGCAGGGGGCAGGTTGAAGCTTTCTTT. This encodes CASRGQVEAFF.

The rearrangement links TRBV7-9 to TRBJ2-7, with 8 bases fitting TRBD1. This CDR3 is built from 14 residues. Germline V gives CDR1 SEHNR, CDR2 FQNEAQ (reference sequence). Germline trimming cut 5 bases from V and 3 bases from J; bases unmatched to any gene: 6. CDR3 nucleotides: TGTGCCAGCAGCGCTGACAGGGGTTACTACGAGCAGTACTTC. This sequence encodes CASSADRGYYEQYF. The full variable domain, rest sourced from reference TRBV7-9 and TRBJ2-7, is DTGVSQNPRHKITKRGQNVTFRCDPISEHNRLYWYRQTLGQGPEFLTYFQNEAQLEKSRLLSDRFSAERPKGSFSTLEIQRTEQGDSAMYLCASSADRGYYEQYFGPGTRLTVT.

The CDR3 region is CAILEGGTDTQYF. The CDR3 DNA is TGTGCCATCCTCGAGGGGGGCACAGATACGCAGTATTTT. The J gene is TRBJ2-3, the V gene TRBV5-4, with a possible D match to TRBD1 (6 bases). Trimming took 9 bases from V and 1 from J, leaving 12 bases between them. The CDR3 has 13 residues. Per the germline V gene, CDR1 is SGHNT and CDR2 is YYREEE (reference sequence).